Listed here is a single T cell receptor beta chain. The CDR3 runs 14 residues. V was cut by 6 bases and J by 6 bases, with 16 bases left in between. This record comes from a study of immune characterization of retroperitoneal liposarcoma. TCRdb used MiXCR to reprocess the PCR reads, holding one entry per CDR3 protein. The table lists 10,000 to 12,000 distinct CDR3 sequences, 25% to 30% of them singletons. The source of this sequence is a male donor with retroperitoneal liposarcoma. The chain employs TRBV12-3 or TRBV12-4 and TRBJ2-3; D possibly corresponds to TRBD2 (6 bases). Sequencing input: tumor tissue. CDR3 sequence reads: CASSPRRGSDTQYF. CDR3 DNA sequence: TGTGCCAGCAGCCCTCGGCGGGGATCGGATACGCAGTATTTT.